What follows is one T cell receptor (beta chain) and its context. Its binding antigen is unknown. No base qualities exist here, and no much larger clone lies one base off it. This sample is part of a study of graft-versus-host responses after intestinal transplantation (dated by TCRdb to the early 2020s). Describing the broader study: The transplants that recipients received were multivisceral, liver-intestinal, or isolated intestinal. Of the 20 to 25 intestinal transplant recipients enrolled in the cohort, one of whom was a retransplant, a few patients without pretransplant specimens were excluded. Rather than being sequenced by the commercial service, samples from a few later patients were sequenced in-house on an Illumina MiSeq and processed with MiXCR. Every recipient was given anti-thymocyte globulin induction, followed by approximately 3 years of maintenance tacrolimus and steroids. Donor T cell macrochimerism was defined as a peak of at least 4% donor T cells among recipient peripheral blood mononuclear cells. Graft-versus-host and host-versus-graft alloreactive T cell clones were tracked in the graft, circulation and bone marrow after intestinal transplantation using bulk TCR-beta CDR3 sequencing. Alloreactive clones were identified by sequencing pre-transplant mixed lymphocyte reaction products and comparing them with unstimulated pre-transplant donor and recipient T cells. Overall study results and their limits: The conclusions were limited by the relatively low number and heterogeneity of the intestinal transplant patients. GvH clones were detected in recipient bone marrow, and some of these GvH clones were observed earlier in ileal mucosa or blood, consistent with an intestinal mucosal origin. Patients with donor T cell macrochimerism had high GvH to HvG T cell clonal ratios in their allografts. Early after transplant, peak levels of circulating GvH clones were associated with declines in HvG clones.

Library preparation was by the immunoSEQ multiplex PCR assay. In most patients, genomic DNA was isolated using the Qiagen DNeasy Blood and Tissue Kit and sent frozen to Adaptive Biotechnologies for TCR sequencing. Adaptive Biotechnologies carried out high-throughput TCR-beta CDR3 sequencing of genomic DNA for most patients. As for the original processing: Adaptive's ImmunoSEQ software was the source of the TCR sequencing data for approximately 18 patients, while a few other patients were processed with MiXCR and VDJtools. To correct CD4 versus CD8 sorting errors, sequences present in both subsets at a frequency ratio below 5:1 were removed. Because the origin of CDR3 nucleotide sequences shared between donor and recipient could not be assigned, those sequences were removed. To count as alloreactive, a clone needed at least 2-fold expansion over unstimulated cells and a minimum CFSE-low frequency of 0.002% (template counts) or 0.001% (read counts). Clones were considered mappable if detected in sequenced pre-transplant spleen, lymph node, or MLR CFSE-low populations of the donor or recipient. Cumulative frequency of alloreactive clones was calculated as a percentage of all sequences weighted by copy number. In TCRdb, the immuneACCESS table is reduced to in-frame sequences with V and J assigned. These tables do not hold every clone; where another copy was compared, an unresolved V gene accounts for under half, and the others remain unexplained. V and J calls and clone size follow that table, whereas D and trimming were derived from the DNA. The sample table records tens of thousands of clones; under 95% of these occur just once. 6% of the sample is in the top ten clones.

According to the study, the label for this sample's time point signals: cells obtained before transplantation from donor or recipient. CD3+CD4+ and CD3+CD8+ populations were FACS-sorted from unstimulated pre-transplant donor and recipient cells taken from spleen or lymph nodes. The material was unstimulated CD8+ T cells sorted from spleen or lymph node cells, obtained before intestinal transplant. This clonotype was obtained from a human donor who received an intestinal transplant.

Here the CDR3 is given as CASGTDNYYNEQFF. Read as DNA, the sequence is TGTGCCAGCGGGACAGACAACTATTACAATGAGCAGTTCTTC. The rearranged chain carries TRBV27 and TRBJ2-1; TRBD1 lines up with 7 middle nucleotides. In the germline V gene (reference sequence), CDR1 corresponds to MNHEY and CDR2 to SMNVEV. The germline V end is reduced by 8 bases and the J end by 4 bases; junction bases left unmatched: 8. Reading from cysteine to phenylalanine, the CDR3 counts 14 amino acids. Only the CDR3 DNA stays, 42 bases, in frame from base 1.